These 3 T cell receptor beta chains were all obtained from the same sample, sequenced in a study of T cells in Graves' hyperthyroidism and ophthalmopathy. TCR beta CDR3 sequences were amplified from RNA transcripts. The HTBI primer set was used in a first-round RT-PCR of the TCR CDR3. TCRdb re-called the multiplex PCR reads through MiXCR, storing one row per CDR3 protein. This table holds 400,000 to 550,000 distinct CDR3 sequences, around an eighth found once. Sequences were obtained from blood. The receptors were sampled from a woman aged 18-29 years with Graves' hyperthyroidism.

The CDR3 loop is CASSKTGGTEAFF. The DNA of the CDR3 is TGTGCCAGCAGTAAAACAGGGGGCACTGAAGCTTTCTTT. The chain uses TRBV6-1 and TRBJ1-1, with TRBD1 matching 8 bases. The CDR3 is 13 amino acids. Germline values: CDR1 MNHNS, CDR2 SASEGT. Losses at the gene ends were 5 bases for V and 4 bases for J; bases not matched to a gene: 3.

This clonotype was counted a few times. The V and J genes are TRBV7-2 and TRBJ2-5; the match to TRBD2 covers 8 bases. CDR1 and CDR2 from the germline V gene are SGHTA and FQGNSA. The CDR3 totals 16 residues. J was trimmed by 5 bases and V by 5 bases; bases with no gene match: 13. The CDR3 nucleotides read TGTGCCAGCAGCCCTGGGGAGCGGGAGCATAGGGAGACCCAGTACTTC. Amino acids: CASSPGEREHRETQYF.

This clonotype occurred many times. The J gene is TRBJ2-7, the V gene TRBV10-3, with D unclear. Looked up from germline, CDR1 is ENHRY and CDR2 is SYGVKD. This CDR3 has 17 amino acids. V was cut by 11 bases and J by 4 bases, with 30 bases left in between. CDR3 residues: CAARSAQQPHSWYEQYF. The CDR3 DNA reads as TGTGCCGCACGATCGGCCCAACAGCCCCATTCCTGGTACGAGCAGTACTTC.